The entry below gives a single TCR beta chain sequence along with its context. Germline V gene data show CDR1 as MNHNS and CDR2 as SASEGT. Trimming pared 6 bases from V and 11 bases from J, leaving 14 bases between. The CDR3 is 11 amino acids. The data were produced by immunoSEQ multiplex PCR, yet TCRdb's version contains in-frame clones alone and is incomplete. The table has about 97,000 clones, approximately 94% seen once. The data are from a study of technical replicates of blood from a handful of donors. The rearrangement uses TRBV6-1 and TRBJ2-7, with a tentative D call TRBD1 (6 bases). The receptor was isolated from a human donor in good health. The sequenced sample was T cells isolated from PBMCs. The DNA of the CDR3 is TGTGCCAGCAGAGACCGGGGACACGAGTACTTC. Translating gives CASRDRGHEYF.